A single sample gave rise to the 4 T cell receptor beta chains below, sequenced in a study of T cells in Graves' hyperthyroidism and ophthalmopathy. Amplification of TCR beta CDR3 regions used RNA as the template. TCR CDR3 regions were first amplified by RT-PCR with HTBI primers. In TCRdb, the multiplex PCR reads were re-called with MiXCR into one record per CDR3 protein. The repertoire holds 500,000 to 650,000 distinct CDR3 sequences, with 40% to 55% as singletons. Source material: peripheral blood or thyroid tissue (not recorded which). The receptors derive from an adult woman with Graves' disease, either hyperthyroidism or ophthalmopathy (not recorded which).

The genes are TRBV28 and TRBJ1-2, with a tentative D call TRBD1 (5 bases). V was cut by 3 bases and J by 4 bases, with 12 bases left in between. The V gene's germline CDR1 is MDHEN and CDR2 SYDVKM. The CDR3 is 14 amino acids. CDR3 protein: CASSLSGVGYGYTF. The CDR3 DNA is TGTGCCAGCAGTTTGTCGGGGGTGGGCTATGGCTACACCTTC.

To note about this clonotype: The CDR3 end shows no conserved phenylalanine or tryptophan, and so a read error is likely. Because the CDR3's place on the DNA is in doubt, the DNA is left out and the CDR3 is given as listed by TCRdb. The chain recombines TRBV2 with TRBJ2-5; the table's TRBD2 call for D was not verified on the DNA. Germline CDR1 reads SNHLY; CDR2 reads FYNNEI. Termini included, the CDR3 measures 8 amino acids. CDR3 amino acids: CASSDGTA.

The chain couples TRBV7-9 to TRBJ1-1, with D possibly matching TRBD1 (5 bases). Germline-derived CDR1 and CDR2 are SEHNR and FQNEAQ (reference sequence). The CDR3 sequence is 12 residues long. V lost 5 bases and J 11 bases, leaving 15 bases between the germline ends. CDR3 in amino acids: CASSDGTRRAFF. The CDR3 DNA reads TGTGCCAGCAGCGACGGGACCCGTCGGGCTTTCTTT.

V gene TRBV12-3 or TRBV12-4 combines with J gene TRBJ1-1, with D possibly matching TRBD1 (6 bases). The V and J ends lost 1 base and 2 bases respectively, with 14 bases between them. The CDR3 totals 16 residues. The DNA for the CDR3 is TGTGCCAGCAGTTTAGTACCAGGGGCGGGAAACACTGAAGCTTTCTTT. Protein product: CASSLVPGAGNTEAFF.